The rows below give T cell receptor beta chains drawn from one sample of a study of shared clonotypes between healthy human individuals. Measured with immunoSEQ multiplex PCR; TCRdb has only the in-frame clones, and not every one. The sample comprises 1.5 million to 2.5 million clones, about 95% of which are singletons, and under 1.5% rests with the top ten. Sample: naive CD8+ T cells sorted from blood. These receptors came from a man aged 18 to 35 in good health. CDR3s include the opening cysteine and the closing phenylalanine or tryptophan. A D gene is named only where the DNA matches it firmly. Where a row states a size, it is once, few, many or the class of an expanded clone; other rows omit it.

size	J	D	V	CDR3	DNA
NA	TRBJ2-1	TRBD2	TRBV10-3	CAIGLADYNEQFF	TGTGCCATAGGACTAGCGGACTACAATGAGCAGTTCTTC
NA	TRBJ2-7	TRBD1	TRBV30	CAWSRDRGYEQYF	TGTGCCTGGAGCCGGGACAGGGGCTACGAGCAGTACTTC
NA	TRBJ2-7	NA	TRBV5-5	CASSFEGYDGSYEQYF	TGTGCCAGCAGCTTTGAAGGTTACGATGGCTCCTACGAGCAGTACTTC
NA	TRBJ2-7	NA	TRBV2	CASRITGEYEQYF	TGTGCCAGCAGAATCACAGGAGAGTACGAGCAGTACTTC
NA	TRBJ2-1	NA	TRBV14	CASSRGDNEQFF	TGTGCCAGCAGCCGAGGTGATAATGAGCAGTTCTTC
NA	TRBJ2-1	TRBD1	TRBV5-4	CASSRNRGDYNEQFF	TGTGCCAGCAGCCGTAACAGGGGCGACTACAATGAGCAGTTCTTC
NA	TRBJ2-2	NA	TRBV10-1	CASSAKPNTGELFF	TGCGCCAGCAGTGCCAAACCGAACACCGGGGAGCTGTTTTTT
NA	TRBJ1-2	TRBD1	TRBV9	CASTGQGYGYTF	TGTGCCAGCACCGGACAGGGATATGGCTACACCTTC
NA	TRBJ2-1	NA	TRBV7-2	CASSWGNEQFF	TGTGCCAGCAGCTGGGGGAATGAGCAGTTCTTC
once	TRBJ2-3	TRBD2	TRBV27	CASSPIIAGATDTQYF	TGTGCCAGCAGTCCTATTATAGCGGGGGCCACAGATACGCAGTATTTT